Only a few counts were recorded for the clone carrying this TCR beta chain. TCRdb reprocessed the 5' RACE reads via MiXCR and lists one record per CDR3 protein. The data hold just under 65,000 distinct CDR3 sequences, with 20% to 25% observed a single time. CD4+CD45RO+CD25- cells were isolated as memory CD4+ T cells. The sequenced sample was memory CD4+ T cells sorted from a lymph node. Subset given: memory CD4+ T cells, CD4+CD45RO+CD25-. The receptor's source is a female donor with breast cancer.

The CDR3 loop is CASSLGPLLDEQFF. The DNA for the CDR3 is TGTGCCAGCAGTTTAGGGCCCCTTCTGGATGAGCAGTTCTTC. The chain links TRBV12-3 or TRBV12-4 to TRBJ2-1; no clear D. This CDR3 has 14 amino acids. The germline V and J ends were trimmed by 1 base and 8 bases, with 12 bases remaining between them.